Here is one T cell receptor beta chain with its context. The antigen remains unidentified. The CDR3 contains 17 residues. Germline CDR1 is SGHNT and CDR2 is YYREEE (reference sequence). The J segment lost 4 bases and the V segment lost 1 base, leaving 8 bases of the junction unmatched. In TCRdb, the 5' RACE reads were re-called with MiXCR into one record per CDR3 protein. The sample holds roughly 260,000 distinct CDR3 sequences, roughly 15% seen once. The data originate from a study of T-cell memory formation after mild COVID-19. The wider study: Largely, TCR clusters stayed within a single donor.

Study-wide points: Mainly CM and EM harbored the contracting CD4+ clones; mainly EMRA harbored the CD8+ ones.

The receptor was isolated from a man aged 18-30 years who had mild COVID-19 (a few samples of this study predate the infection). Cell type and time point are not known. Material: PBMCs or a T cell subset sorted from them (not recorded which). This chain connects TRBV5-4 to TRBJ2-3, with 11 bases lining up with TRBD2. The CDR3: CASSLQRTSGRADTQYF. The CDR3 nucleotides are TGTGCCAGCAGCTTGCAGAGGACTAGCGGGCGGGCAGATACGCAGTATTTT.